These T cell receptor beta chains were read from a single sample in a study of cytomegalovirus exposure and HLA in healthy donors. TCRdb keeps only in-frame clones here, not all; method: immunoSEQ multiplex PCR. In the table there are 90,000 to 120,000 clones, roughly 78% of which are singletons. Sample: PBMCs. The receptors were gathered from a woman aged 40 to 49 in good health and CMV-seronegative. The CDR3 runs from the conserved cysteine through the conserved F or W. Each record gives: J gene, D gene, V gene, clone size, CDR3 DNA, CDR3 protein. The D gene is left open where the match is weak. The size field is filled for only some rows; it gives once, few, many or a size class.

TRBJ1-2,NA,TRBV14,once,NA,CASSQLSGPGHRAGYTF
TRBJ2-2,TRBD1,TRBV7-2,NA,TGTGCCAGCAGCCCAGGGACAGGGTACACCGGGGAGCTGTTTTTT,CASSPGTGYTGELFF
TRBJ2-6,NA,TRBV10-1,NA,TGCGCCAACGGGGGACGCACCTCTGGGGCCAACGTCCTGACTTTC,CANGGRTSGANVLTF
TRBJ1-2,TRBD1,TRBV5-6,NA,TGTGCCAGCAGCAGGAGGCGAACCGGGACAGGGTCATCGCGGGGCTACACCTTC,CASSRRRTGTGSSRGYTF
TRBJ2-7,NA,TRBV27,NA,TGTGCCAGCAGTTCAGGGATCGCCGCCTACGAGCAGTACTTC,CASSSGIAAYEQYF
TRBJ2-5,NA,TRBV7-9,few,TGTGCCAGCAGCCTTGAAAGGGGAGAGACCCAGTACTTC,CASSLERGETQYF
TRBJ2-1,TRBD1,TRBV6-1,NA,TGTGCCAGCAGTGAAGGAACAGGGGTTTACAATGAGCAGTTCTTC,CASSEGTGVYNEQFF
TRBJ1-4,NA,TRBV27,once,TGTGCCAGCAGTTCTACAGGGCCTAATGAAAAACTGTTTTTT,CASSSTGPNEKLFF
TRBJ1-1,NA,TRBV7-9,NA,TGTTCCAGCAGCTTGGAGGGGCTCATGAACACTGAAGCTTTCTTT,CSSSLEGLMNTEAFF
TRBJ1-1,NA,TRBV5-1,NA,TGCGCCAGCAGCTCGGGACAGAACACTGAAGCTTTCTTT,CASSSGQNTEAFF
TRBJ2-1,NA,TRBV27,NA,TGTGCCAGCAGCCTAGAGTCTGCGGATGAGCAGTTCTTC,CASSLESADEQFF
TRBJ2-1,TRBD2,TRBV5-1,NA,TGCGCCAGCCGAGCGGGAGGGCCGCCGAATGAGCAGTTCTTC,CASRAGGPPNEQFF
TRBJ2-1,NA,TRBV7-6,NA,TGTGCCAGCAGCTTAGCAAGGGGGATTTACAATGAGCAGTTCTTC,CASSLARGIYNEQFF
TRBJ2-1,TRBD2,TRBV5-6,NA,TGTGCCAGCAGCCCGGGACTAGCGGGAGGCATCAATGAGCAGTTCTTC,CASSPGLAGGINEQFF
TRBJ1-2,TRBD1,TRBV6-6,few,TGTGCCAGCAGTCCGTGGGACAGGGGCAGGTATGGCTACACCTTC,CASSPWDRGRYGYTF
TRBJ2-1,TRBD2,TRBV7-9,NA,TGTGCCAGCAGCTCGACTAGCGGAACAACCTACAATGAGCAGTTCTTC,CASSSTSGTTYNEQFF
TRBJ2-3,NA,TRBV7-9,NA,TGTGCCAGCAGCTTAGGCGGTCATAGGAGAGATACGCAGTATTTT,CASSLGGHRRDTQYF
TRBJ2-3,NA,TRBV5-1,NA,TGCGCCAGCAGCCTATTGGCAGATACGCAGTATTTT,CASSLLADTQYF
TRBJ2-2,NA,TRBV27,few,TGTGCCATATCATCGCAGGGGTCCACCGGGGAGCTGTTTTTT,CAISSQGSTGELFF
TRBJ1-1,TRBD1,TRBV11-2,NA,TGTGCCAGCAGCCTACAGGGGACCATGAACACTGAAGCTTTCTTT,CASSLQGTMNTEAFF
TRBJ2-6,TRBD1,TRBV28,NA,TGTGCCAGCGGCCCTGCACAGGGGGCCGTGCGGGGGGCCAACGTCCTGACTTTC,CASGPAQGAVRGANVLTF
TRBJ2-2,NA,TRBV7-8,NA,TGTGCCAGCAGCCCGGGACTGGTGAAAACCGGGGAGCTGTTTTTT,CASSPGLVKTGELFF
TRBJ2-1,TRBD1,TRBV7-6,few,TGTGCCAGCAGCCCACAGGGGGCAATTGACAATGAGCAGTTCTTC,CASSPQGAIDNEQFF
TRBJ1-4,TRBD1,TRBV7-9,NA,TGTGCCAGCAGCTCACCTTACAGGGGTGCTAATGAAAAACTGTTTTTT,CASSSPYRGANEKLFF
TRBJ2-2,TRBD2,TRBV19,NA,TGTGCCAGTAGTCCCCTAGCGGCGAACACCGGGGAGCTGTTTTTT,CASSPLAANTGELFF
TRBJ1-5,NA,TRBV19,NA,TGTGCCAGTAGTATATCCGGGTTACAGCCCCAGCATTTT,CASSISGLQPQHF
TRBJ1-5,NA,TRBV28,NA,TGTGCCAGCAGAGCACCCCAGGATCTTCGTCCTAACGTTAATCAGCCCCAGCATTTT,CASRAPQDLRPNVNQPQHF
TRBJ2-1,NA,TRBV7-8,NA,TGTGCCAGCAGCAGACAGGCCCTGTCCTACAATGAGCAGTTCTTC,CASSRQALSYNEQFF
TRBJ1-1,NA,TRBV5-1,NA,TGCGCCAGCAGCTTGGTGGTGCGGTCTGAAGCTTTCTTT,CASSLVVRSEAFF
TRBJ1-5,NA,TRBV4-1,NA,TGCGCCAGCAGCCTTCCCAACAGGGAAGGTCAGCCCCAGCATTTT,CASSLPNREGQPQHF
TRBJ1-2,NA,TRBV2,NA,TGTGCCAGCGGTTGGGTCCAGGGCGGGGATGGCTACACCTTC,CASGWVQGGDGYTF
TRBJ2-7,NA,TRBV5-1,NA,TGCGCCAGCAGCTTCGATGCCGGGTACTCCTACGAGCAGTACTTC,CASSFDAGYSYEQYF
TRBJ2-7,TRBD1,TRBV7-2,NA,TGTGCCAGCAGCCGGGACAGGGGCGGTTTTCAAGGCTACGAGCAGTACTTC,CASSRDRGGFQGYEQYF
TRBJ1-2,NA,TRBV4-3,NA,TGCGCCAGCAGCCCAACAATTGGGGGCGAGGTAAATGGCTACACCTTC,CASSPTIGGEVNGYTF
TRBJ2-2,NA,TRBV9,NA,TGTGCCAGCAGCGTAGGAAGGGGTGCCGGGGAGCTGTTTTTT,CASSVGRGAGELFF
TRBJ1-2,TRBD1,TRBV28,NA,TGTGCCAGCAGTCGACAGGGGGCAGGAGGCTACACCTTC,CASSRQGAGGYTF
TRBJ1-2,TRBD1,TRBV7-2,few,TGTGCCAGCAGCCCCACAGGGGAGTATGGCTACACCTTC,CASSPTGEYGYTF
TRBJ1-1,NA,TRBV28,NA,TGTGCCAGCAGTATTCCCCAGGGAGGCACTGAAGCTTTCTTT,CASSIPQGGTEAFF
TRBJ2-2,NA,TRBV9,NA,TGTGCCAGCAGCGTACAGGGGAGGAACACCGGGGAGCTGTTTTTT,CASSVQGRNTGELFF
TRBJ2-2,TRBD2,TRBV5-1,few,TGCGCCAGCAGCTTGGGCGCGGGAGTGGCCGGGGAGCTGTTTTTT,CASSLGAGVAGELFF
TRBJ1-3,NA,TRBV4-1,NA,TGCGCCAGCAGCCAAGGGGGAGGCAGTTTCTCTGGAAACACCATATATTTT,CASSQGGGSFSGNTIYF
TRBJ2-3,NA,TRBV21-1,NA,TGTGCCAGCAGCCCCTCCTCGGCGCGGGAGGCCACAGATACGCAGTATTTT,CASSPSSAREATDTQYF
TRBJ1-2,TRBD1,TRBV18,NA,TGTGCCAGCTCGCCAGGCAGGGGGCAGGATGGCTACACCTTC,CASSPGRGQDGYTF
TRBJ1-5,NA,TRBV2,NA,TGTGCCAGCAGTGTAAGGACGGGAGGGGGTCAGCCCCAGCATTTT,CASSVRTGGGQPQHF
TRBJ2-2,NA,TRBV9,NA,TGTGCCAGCAGCTGGGGGAGGTGGCTTGGCAACCAGAACACCGGGGAGCTGTTTTTT,CASSWGRWLGNQNTGELFF
TRBJ1-5,NA,TRBV6-5,NA,TGTGCCAGCCGCCTAACCTCTAGCAATCAGCCCCAGCATTTT,CASRLTSSNQPQHF
TRBJ1-2,NA,TRBV11-2,NA,TGTGCCAGCAGCCGGAACAGGGAACGCCTTTATGGCTACACCTTC,CASSRNRERLYGYTF
TRBJ2-7,TRBD2,TRBV4-1,few,TGCGCCAGCAGCCGGGCTAGCGGGTTTGAAGAGCAGTACTTC,CASSRASGFEEQYF
TRBJ2-7,TRBD2,TRBV4-2,once,TGTGCCAGCAGCCAAGAGGGTGAGGGGACTAGCGGGAGTCACGAGCAGTACTTC,CASSQEGEGTSGSHEQYF
TRBJ1-2,NA,TRBV5-4,NA,TGTGCCAGCAGCTTGATTTCAGGGTTCTTCTATGGCTACACCTTC,CASSLISGFFYGYTF
TRBJ2-4,TRBD2,TRBV5-4,NA,TGTGCCAGCAGCGCACGCACTAGCGGGAGCTCGAAAAACATTCAGTACTTC,CASSARTSGSSKNIQYF
TRBJ2-7,TRBD2,TRBV15,NA,TGTGCCACCAGCCGTCGGGGGGCCTACGAGCAGTACTTC,CATSRRGAYEQYF
TRBJ1-2,TRBD1,TRBV29-1,few,TGCAGCGTTGGGCGACAGGGGGGCAGCTATGGCTACACCTTC,CSVGRQGGSYGYTF